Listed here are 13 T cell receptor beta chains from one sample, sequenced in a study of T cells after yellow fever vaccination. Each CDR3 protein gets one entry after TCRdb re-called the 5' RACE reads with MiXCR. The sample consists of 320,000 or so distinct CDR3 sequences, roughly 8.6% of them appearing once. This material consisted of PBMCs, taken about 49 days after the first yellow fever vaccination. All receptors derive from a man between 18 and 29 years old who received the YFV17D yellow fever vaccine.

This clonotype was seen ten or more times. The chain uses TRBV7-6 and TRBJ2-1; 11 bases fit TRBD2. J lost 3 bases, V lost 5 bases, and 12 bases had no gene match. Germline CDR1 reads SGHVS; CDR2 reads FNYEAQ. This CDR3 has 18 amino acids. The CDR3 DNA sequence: TGTGCCAGCAGCCCCGGAGTAGCGGGGGGGCGAGGCTACAATGAGCAGTTCTTC. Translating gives CASSPGVAGGRGYNEQFF.

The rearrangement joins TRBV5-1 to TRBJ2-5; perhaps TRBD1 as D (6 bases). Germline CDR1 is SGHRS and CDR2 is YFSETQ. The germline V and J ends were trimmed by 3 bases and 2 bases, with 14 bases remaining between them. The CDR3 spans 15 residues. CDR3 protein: CASSSSGTLQETQYF. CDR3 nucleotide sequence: TGCGCCAGCAGCTCCTCCGGGACACTTCAAGAGACCCAGTACTTC.

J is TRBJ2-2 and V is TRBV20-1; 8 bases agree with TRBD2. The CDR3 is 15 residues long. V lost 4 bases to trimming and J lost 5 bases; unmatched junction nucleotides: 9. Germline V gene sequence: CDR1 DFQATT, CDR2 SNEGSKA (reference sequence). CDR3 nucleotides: TGCAGTGCTATCCAAGCGGGGGAAACGACCGGGGAGCTGTTTTTT. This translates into CSAIQAGETTGELFF.

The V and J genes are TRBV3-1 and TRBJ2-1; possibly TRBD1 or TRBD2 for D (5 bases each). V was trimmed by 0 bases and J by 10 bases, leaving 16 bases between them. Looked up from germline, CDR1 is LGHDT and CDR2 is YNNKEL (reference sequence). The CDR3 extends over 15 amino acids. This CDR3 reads CASSQEGEMMGEQFF. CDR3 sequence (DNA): TGTGCCAGCAGCCAAGAAGGGGAGATGATGGGCGAGCAGTTCTTC.

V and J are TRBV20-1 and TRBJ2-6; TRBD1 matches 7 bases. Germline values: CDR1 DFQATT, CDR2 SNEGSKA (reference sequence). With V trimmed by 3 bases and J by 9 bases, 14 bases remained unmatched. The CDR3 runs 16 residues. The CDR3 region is CSASINSRGQNNVLTF. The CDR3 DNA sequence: TGCAGTGCTAGTATTAATTCAAGGGGACAGAACAACGTCCTGACTTTC.

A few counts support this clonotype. In DNA form, the CDR3 reads TGTGCCAGCAGCCAAGATACACAGAACTACGAGCAGTACTTC. Protein product: CASSQDTQNYEQYF. This sequence joins TRBV4-2 and TRBJ2-7; D unclear. The CDR3 is 14 residues long. From germline, CDR1 is LGHNA and CDR2 YNFKEQ. Trimming took off 0 bases at V and 3 bases at J, with 9 bases between the two ends.

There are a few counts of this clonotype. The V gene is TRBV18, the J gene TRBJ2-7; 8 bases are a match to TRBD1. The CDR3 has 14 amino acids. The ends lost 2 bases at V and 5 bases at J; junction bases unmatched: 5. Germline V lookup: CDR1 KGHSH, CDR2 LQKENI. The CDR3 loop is CASSPVGQGNEQYF. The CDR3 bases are TGTGCCAGCTCACCAGTAGGACAGGGTAACGAGCAGTACTTC.

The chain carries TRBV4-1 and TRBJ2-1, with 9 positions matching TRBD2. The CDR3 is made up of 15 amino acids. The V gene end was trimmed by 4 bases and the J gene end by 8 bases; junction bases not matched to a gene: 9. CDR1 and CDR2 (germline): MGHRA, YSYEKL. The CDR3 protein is CASSPSAGGPYEQFF. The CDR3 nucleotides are TGCGCCAGCAGCCCCTCTGCGGGGGGGCCCTATGAGCAGTTCTTC.

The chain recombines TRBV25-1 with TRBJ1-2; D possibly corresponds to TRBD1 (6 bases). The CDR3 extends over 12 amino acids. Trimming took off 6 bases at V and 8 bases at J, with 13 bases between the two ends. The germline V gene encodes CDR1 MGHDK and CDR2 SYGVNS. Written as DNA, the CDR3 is TGTGCCAGCAGACCAGGGGACCGGGGCTACACCTTC. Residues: CASRPGDRGYTF.

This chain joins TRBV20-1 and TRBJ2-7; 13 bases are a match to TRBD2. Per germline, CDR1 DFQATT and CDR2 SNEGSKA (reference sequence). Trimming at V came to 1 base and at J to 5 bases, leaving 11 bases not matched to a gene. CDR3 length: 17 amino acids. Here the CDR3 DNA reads TGCAGTGCTAGAGCCGGACTAGCGGGGGCCAAAGGGAACGAGCAGTACTTC. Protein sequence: CSARAGLAGAKGNEQYF.

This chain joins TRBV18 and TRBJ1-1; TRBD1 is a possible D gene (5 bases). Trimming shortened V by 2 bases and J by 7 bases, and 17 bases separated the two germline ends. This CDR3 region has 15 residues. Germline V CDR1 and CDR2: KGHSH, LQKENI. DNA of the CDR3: TGTGCCAGCTCACCAAGTATCGCAGGGAAGAGTGAAGCTTTCTTT. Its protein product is CASSPSIAGKSEAFF. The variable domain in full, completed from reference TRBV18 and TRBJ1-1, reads NAGVMQNPRHLVRRRGQEARLRCSPMKGHSHVYWYRQLPEEGLKFMVYLQKENIIDESGMPKERFSAEFPKEGPSILRIQQVVRGDSAAYFCASSPSIAGKSEAFFGQGTRLTVV.

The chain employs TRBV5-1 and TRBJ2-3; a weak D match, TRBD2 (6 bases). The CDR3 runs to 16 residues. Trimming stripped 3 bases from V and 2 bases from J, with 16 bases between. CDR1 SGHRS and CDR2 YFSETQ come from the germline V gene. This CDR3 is CASSSYGGADTDTQYF. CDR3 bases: TGCGCCAGCAGCTCCTACGGCGGGGCGGACACAGATACGCAGTATTTT.

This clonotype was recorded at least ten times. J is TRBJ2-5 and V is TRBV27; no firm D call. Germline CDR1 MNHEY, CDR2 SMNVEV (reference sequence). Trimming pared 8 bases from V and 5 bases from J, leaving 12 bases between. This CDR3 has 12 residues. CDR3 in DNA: TGTGCCAGCGGAGATATGGGGGAGACCCAGTACTTC. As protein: CASGDMGETQYF.